This T cell receptor beta chain originates from a study of spatial heterogeneity in lung cancer. Overall study context: In raw reads, more than 9.5 appearances on average were recorded for each unique TCR and UMI combination.

CDR1 is SNHLY, CDR2 FYNNEI, per germline. This CDR3 region has 14 residues. After removal of 8 bases from V and 6 bases from J, the junction contained 5 bases not matched to a gene. Time point specified: sample taken at primary tumor resection. Whole RNA came from tumor, nontumor lung or frozen PBMC and was sequenced without being sorted. The donor population consisted of more than 55 patients with untreated, early-stage non-small cell lung cancer. Overall study findings and caveats: The appearance of ubiquitous expanded tumor TCRs in blood was greater at resection than follow-up.

Every TCR cDNA molecule bore its own unique molecular identifier. MiXCR was run by TCRdb on the 5' RACE reads, yielding one entry per CDR3 protein. The table has tens of thousands of distinct CDR3 sequences, 3.5% to 5% seen once. This clonotype was counted many times. No antigen is known for it. Sequences were derived from PBMCs, sampled at surgery. This clonotype originated in a male donor with early-stage non-small cell lung cancer. The rearrangement joins TRBV2 to TRBJ2-1, with TRBD2 matching over 12 bases. The CDR3 DNA is TGTGCCAGCGATCTAGCGGGAGGGCCCAATGAGCAGTTCTTC. Amino acid sequence: CASDLAGGPNEQFF.